The 25 T cell receptor beta chains below come from one sample, sequenced in a study of cytomegalovirus exposure and HLA in healthy donors. The PCR employed 60 Vbeta primers together with 13 Jbeta primers. Profiling relied on immunoSEQ multiplex PCR, and the TCRdb table lists in-frame clones only, not all of them. The sample includes some 140,000 clones, roughly 74% of them seen just once. Material: PBMCs. Receptor source: a man aged 18 to 35 in good health and CMV-seronegative.

This chain links TRBV13 with TRBJ2-7; maybe TRBD1 (5 bases). Trimming stripped 7 bases from V and 4 bases from J, with 20 bases between. Looked up from germline, CDR1 is PRHDT and CDR2 is FYEKMQ (reference sequence). This CDR3 is 15 amino acids long. In DNA, the CDR3 is TGTGCCAGCACCCTGGGTGGGGCTGCCTCTTACGAGCAGTACGTC. Protein: CASTLGGAASYEQYV.

The chain carries TRBV27 and TRBJ2-5; tentative D call: TRBD1 (6 bases). Germline CDR1 reads MNHEY; CDR2 reads SMNVEV (reference sequence). This CDR3 contains 15 residues. Deletions cut 5 bases from V and 2 bases from J, with 15 bases between. The CDR3 reads CASSLNRGIQETQYF. CDR3 nucleotides: TGTGCCAGCAGTCTTAATAGGGGGATTCAAGAGACCCAGTACTTC.

This chain links TRBV5-4 with TRBJ2-7; 7 bases fit TRBD1. The CDR3 totals 14 residues. Germline CDR1 SGHNT, CDR2 YYREEE (reference sequence). The ends lost 0 bases at V and 5 bases at J; junction bases unmatched: 5. The CDR3 reads CASSLEGGSDEQYF. CDR3 bases: TGTGCCAGCAGCTTGGAAGGGGGCAGCGACGAGCAGTACTTC.

Details on this clone: Other nucleotide sequences from this sample produce the same CDR3. V usage is TRBV2 and J usage is TRBJ1-1; D possibly corresponds to TRBD1 (5 bases). This CDR3 is built from 12 residues. Germline loops: CDR1 SNHLY, CDR2 FYNNEI. V was cut by 6 bases and J by 8 bases, with 13 bases left in between. CDR3 in amino acids: CASRGQVGEAFF. The CDR3 nucleotides are TGTGCCAGCAGGGGGCAGGTTGGGGAAGCTTTCTTT.

This clone showed up just a few times. In nucleotides, the CDR3 is TGCGCCAGCAGCCAGGTTCTGGAGGCCGCTAACTATGGCTACACCTTC. This translates into CASSQVLEAANYGYTF. The chain joins TRBV4-3 to TRBJ1-2; D remains unclear. Germline V gene sequence: CDR1 LGHNA, CDR2 YSLEER. V was cut by 3 bases and J by 0 bases, with 14 bases left in between. This CDR3 comprises 16 residues.

The chain combines TRBV19 with TRBJ1-4; D remains ambiguous. The CDR3 has 16 amino acids. Trimming cost V 6 bases and J 4 bases, with 18 bases left between them. The germline gives CDR1 LNHDA, CDR2 SQIVND (reference sequence). The CDR3 sequence is CASRSGIRQINEKLFF. As DNA, the CDR3 is TGTGCCAGTAGAAGCGGAATCCGGCAGATTAATGAAAAACTGTTTTTT.

The rearrangement uses TRBV6-1 and TRBJ1-1; D gene unclear. Germline-derived CDR1 and CDR2 are MNHNS and SASEGT. V was shortened by 7 bases and J by 4 bases, with 16 bases between the two germline ends. This CDR3 is built from 14 residues. CDR3 loop: CASTTPEEGTEAFF. The CDR3 region has the DNA TGTGCCAGCACCACCCCGGAGGAGGGCACTGAAGCTTTCTTT.

This chain links TRBV5-1 with TRBJ1-4; tentative D call: TRBD1 (6 bases). This CDR3 contains 18 residues. Germline-derived CDR1 and CDR2 are SGHRS and YFSETQ. V dropped 0 bases and J dropped 2 bases, with 17 bases sitting between them. In nucleotides, the CDR3 is TGCGCCAGCAGCTTGGCTCCCTTCAGGGGTGCGACTAATGAAAAACTGTTTTTT. Its protein product is CASSLAPFRGATNEKLFF.

The chain combines TRBV9 with TRBJ2-1; 7 bases are a match to TRBD2. The junction had 10 bases not matched to a gene; V was cut back by 0 bases and J by 4 bases. The CDR3 length is 17 residues. Looked up from germline, CDR1 is SGDLS and CDR2 is YYNGEE. In DNA form, the CDR3 reads TGTGCCAGCAGCGTAGCCCTTGGCAGCGGGGTTTACAATGAGCAGTTCTTC. This encodes CASSVALGSGVYNEQFF.

In DNA form, the CDR3 reads TGTGCCAGCAGCTCCTCAACAGGGAGCTCCTACAATGAGCAGTTCTTC. Translating gives CASSSSTGSSYNEQFF. The rearrangement links TRBV13 to TRBJ2-1, with TRBD1 as a possible D gene (6 bases). Germline V gene lookup returns CDR1 PRHDT and CDR2 FYEKMQ (reference sequence). V was shortened by 4 bases and J by 0 bases, with 13 bases between the two germline ends. The CDR3 runs 16 residues.

The chain recombines TRBV7-8 with TRBJ1-5, with D possibly matching TRBD1 (6 bases). This CDR3 has 17 residues. The V end was cut by 2 bases, the J end by 4 bases, with 18 bases between. Germline V lookup: CDR1 SGHVS, CDR2 FQNEAQ. CDR3 coding DNA: TGTGCCAGCAGCTTACAGGGAGGGTGGGGGCCTAATCAGCCCCAGCATTTT. Its protein product is CASSLQGGWGPNQPQHF.

The chain employs TRBV5-1 and TRBJ1-2; 7 bases match TRBD1. This CDR3 is built from 13 residues. Germline V gives CDR1 SGHRS, CDR2 YFSETQ. J gave up 6 bases and V 3 bases, and 5 bases lay outside the gene matches. The chain's CDR3 is CASSSGRGNGYTF. CDR3 nucleotides: TGCGCCAGCAGCTCCGGCAGGGGGAATGGCTACACCTTC. Complete variable domain (other parts from reference TRBV5-1 and TRBJ1-2): KAGVTQTPRYLIKTRGQQVTLSCSPISGHRSVSWYQQTPGQGLQFLFEYFSETQRNKGNFPGRFSGRQFSNSRSEMNVSTLELGDSALYLCASSSGRGNGYTFGSGTRLTVV.

The chain is built from TRBV5-1 and TRBJ2-1, with TRBD2 matching over 11 bases. The germline CDR1 and CDR2 sequences are SGHRS and YFSETQ. The CDR3 runs to 15 residues. Trimming took 2 bases from V and 8 from J; bases not matched to a gene: 6. The CDR3 bases are TGCGCCAGCAGCTTTGGGCTAGCGGGGGGAGATGAGCAGTTCTTC. It specifies CASSFGLAGGDEQFF.

The chain carries TRBV7-9 and TRBJ1-6, with unresolved D. V lost 7 bases to trimming and J lost 5 bases, with 18 bases between them. CDR1 is SEHNR and CDR2 is FQNEAQ in the germline V gene (reference sequence). The CDR3 loop spans 16 amino acids. Here the CDR3 reads CASTAWTSWDNSPLHF. The CDR3 coding sequence is TGTGCCAGCACCGCTTGGACTAGCTGGGATAATTCACCCCTCCACTTT.

The chain has TRBV30 and TRBJ2-7; 13 bases align to TRBD2. Trimming cost V 3 bases and J 5 bases; bases outside gene matches: 4. The germline V gene has CDR1 GTSNPN and CDR2 SVGIG (reference sequence). CDR3 length: 14 amino acids. CDR3: CAWRRGLAGNEQYF. The CDR3 coding sequence is TGTGCCTGGAGGAGGGGACTAGCGGGGAACGAGCAGTACTTC.

This sequence joins TRBV5-1 and TRBJ2-3; 7 bases match TRBD1. With V trimmed by 4 bases and J by 0 bases, 5 bases remained unmatched. There are 15 residues in the CDR3. Looked up from germline, CDR1 is SGHRS and CDR2 is YFSETQ. CDR3 coding DNA: TGCGCCAGCAGCACGGGACAGATGAGCACAGATACGCAGTATTTT. Protein: CASSTGQMSTDTQYF.

J is TRBJ1-5 and V is TRBV7-9, with a weak D call TRBD1 (5 bases). The V end lost 1 base, the J end lost 5 bases, and 12 bases lay between the germline ends. The CDR3 consists of 15 residues. The germline V gene has CDR1 SEHNR and CDR2 FQNEAQ (reference sequence). CDR3 bases: TGTGCCAGCAGCTTAGTCGAGTTAGGGGATCAGCCCCAGCATTTT. Translated, it gives CASSLVELGDQPQHF. The full variable domain, completed using reference TRBV7-9 and TRBJ1-5, is DTGVSQNPRHKITKRGQNVTFRCDPISEHNRLYWYRQTLGQGPEFLTYFQNEAQLEKSRLLSDRFSAERPKGSFSTLEIQRTEQGDSAMYLCASSLVELGDQPQHFGDGTRLSIL.

V gene TRBV11-1 combines with J gene TRBJ2-2, with TRBD1 identical over 8 bases. The CDR3 consists of 16 residues. The germline CDR1 and CDR2 sequences are SGHAT and FQDESV (reference sequence). Unmatched junction bases numbered 4, after V lost 1 base and J lost 3 bases. CDR3 region: CASSLGVQGDTGELFF. CDR3 nucleotides: TGTGCCAGCAGCTTAGGAGTACAGGGGGACACCGGGGAGCTGTTTTTT.

This clone was recorded once. The CDR3 DNA is TGTGCCAGCAGTCGGGTCCCGGTGAGAAATCAGCCCCAGCATTTT. It codes for CASSRVPVRNQPQHF. V gene TRBV28 combines with J gene TRBJ1-5, with D uncertain. V dropped 5 bases and J dropped 4 bases, with 15 bases sitting between them. This CDR3 has 15 residues. CDR1 is MDHEN, CDR2 SYDVKM, per germline.

The gene calls are TRBV10-3 and TRBJ1-1, with 8 bases lining up with TRBD1. The CDR3 totals 12 residues. Germline CDR1 and CDR2: ENHRY and SYGVKD. Trimming at V came to 8 bases and at J to 1 base, leaving 0 bases not matched to a gene. In nucleotides, the CDR3 is TGTGCCATCGGACAGGGGAACACTGAAGCTTTCTTT. Encoded protein: CAIGQGNTEAFF.

The chain links TRBV6-6 to TRBJ1-6; perhaps TRBD1 as D (6 bases). The V end lost 6 bases, the J end lost 7 bases, and 16 bases lay between the germline ends. The germline V gene encodes CDR1 MNHNY and CDR2 SVGAGI (reference sequence). CDR3 length: 15 amino acids. The CDR3: CASRGAGTQNSPLHF. CDR3 in DNA: TGTGCCAGCAGGGGGGCCGGGACGCAAAATTCACCCCTCCACTTT.

There are a few counts of this clone. The V call is TRBV7-2, the J call TRBJ2-5; 11 nucleotides agree with TRBD2. V lost 5 bases, J lost 4 bases, and 9 bases stayed unmatched. The CDR3 consists of 16 residues. CDR1 SGHTA and CDR2 FQGNSA come from the germline V gene. CDR3 amino acids: CASSQPLAGASETQYF. In DNA, the CDR3 is TGTGCCAGCAGCCAACCACTAGCGGGGGCCTCAGAGACCCAGTACTTC. The whole variable domain, filled in from reference TRBV7-2 and TRBJ2-5, reads GAGVSQSPSNKVTEKGKDVELRCDPISGHTALYWYRQSLGQGLEFLIYFQGNSAPDKSGLPSDRFSAERTGGSVSTLTIQRTQQEDSAVYLCASSQPLAGASETQYFGPGTRLLVL.

In its sample, this clone was seen once. The V call is TRBV19, the J call TRBJ2-1; D perhaps matches TRBD2 (7 bases). CDR1 is LNHDA, CDR2 SQIVND, per germline (reference sequence). The CDR3 is 15 amino acids. With 3 bases removed from V and 5 bases from J, the gap between germline ends came to 14 bases. CDR3 coding DNA: TGTGCCAGTAGTATTATCGGGGGGCTCCACAATGAGCAGTTCTTC. It encodes CASSIIGGLHNEQFF. The full variable domain, with the rest looked up from reference TRBV19 and TRBJ2-1, is DGGITQSPKYLFRKEGQNVTLSCEQNLNHDAMYWYRQDPGQGLRLIYYSQIVNDFQKGDIAEGYSVSREKKESFPLTVTSAQKNPTAFYLCASSIIGGLHNEQFFGPGTRLTVL.

The chain has TRBV6-5 and TRBJ1-4, with 8 nucleotides matching TRBD1. J gave up 4 bases and V 6 bases, and 7 bases lay outside the gene matches. This CDR3 spans 15 amino acids. Looked up from germline, CDR1 is MNHEY and CDR2 is SVGAGI. CDR3 coding DNA: TGTGCCAGCAGACCCAGACAGGGGATTAATGAAAAACTGTTTTTT. Translating gives CASRPRQGINEKLFF.

The CDR3 reads CASTRSGGGQETQYF. The CDR3 coding sequence is TGTGCCAGCACCCGTAGCGGGGGGGGGCAAGAGACCCAGTACTTC. V gene TRBV5-4 combines with J gene TRBJ2-5; 11 nucleotides line up with TRBD2. Trimming removed 6 bases from V and 2 bases from J; junction bases left unmatched: 6. This CDR3 has 15 residues. Looked up from germline, CDR1 is SGHNT and CDR2 is YYREEE (reference sequence). Full variable domain (rest looked up from reference TRBV5-4 and TRBJ2-5): ETGVTQSPTHLIKTRGQQVTLRCSSQSGHNTVSWYQQALGQGPQFIFQYYREEENGRGNFPPRFSGLQFPNYSSELNVNALELDDSALYLCASTRSGGGQETQYFGPGTRLLVL.